What follows are 22 T cell receptor beta chains derived from one specimen sequenced in a study of cytomegalovirus exposure and HLA in healthy donors. The PCR used 60 Vbeta and 13 Jbeta primers. Repertoires were generated with immunoSEQ multiplex PCR, while TCRdb's copy carries only in-frame clones and drops some. The sample lists 130,000 to 150,000 clones; 82% were seen once. Source material: PBMCs. The receptors were sampled from a woman aged 55 to 70 in good health and CMV-seropositive.

The chain couples TRBV7-9 to TRBJ2-1; D might be TRBD1 (6 bases). V dropped 6 bases and J dropped 3 bases, with 9 bases sitting between them. CDR3 length equals 13 residues. Per the germline V gene, CDR1 is SEHNR and CDR2 is FQNEAQ (reference sequence). For the CDR3, the DNA is TGTGCCAGCAGATTGGACAGCTACAATGAGCAGTTCTTC. Its translation is CASRLDSYNEQFF.

This rearrangement joins TRBV28 to TRBJ2-3; 8 nucleotides line up with TRBD2. Germline V lookup: CDR1 MDHEN, CDR2 SYDVKM. V shed 7 bases and J 1 base; nucleotides not matched to a gene: 4. The CDR3 runs to 14 residues. CDR3 loop: CASKSGSRTDTQYF. CDR3 in DNA: TGTGCCAGCAAGAGCGGGAGCCGCACAGATACGCAGTATTTT.

The V gene is TRBV5-1, the J gene TRBJ2-2; TRBD2 agrees at 7 bases. V shed 0 bases, J shed 4 bases, and the junction held 9 bases outside the gene matches. This CDR3 comprises 17 residues. The germline CDR1 and CDR2 sequences are SGHRS and YFSETQ. The CDR3 DNA reads as TGCGCCAGCAGCTTGGGGGCTGGACTAGAGAGCACCGGGGAGCTGTTTTTT. It translates to CASSLGAGLESTGELFF.

The chain is built from TRBV5-1 and TRBJ2-7; the D is unclear. Germline values: CDR1 SGHRS, CDR2 YFSETQ. Trimming shortened V by 4 bases and J by 7 bases, and 15 bases separated the two germline ends. This CDR3 has 13 residues. In nucleotides, the CDR3 is TGCGCCAGCAGCCGCGAAAAGATGGAGGAGCAGTACTTC. Translating it yields CASSREKMEEQYF.

This clone was counted between two and nine times. The chain joins TRBV5-1 to TRBJ1-3; D unresolved. V lost 0 bases and J 0 bases, leaving 7 bases between the germline ends. Germline values: CDR1 SGHRS, CDR2 YFSETQ. There are 15 residues in the CDR3. CDR3 loop: CASSLGGSSGNTIYF. The CDR3 DNA is TGCGCCAGCAGCTTGGGCGGCAGCTCTGGAAACACCATATATTTT. The full variable domain, its missing parts supplied by reference TRBV5-1 and TRBJ1-3, is KAGVTQTPRYLIKTRGQQVTLSCSPISGHRSVSWYQQTPGQGLQFLFEYFSETQRNKGNFPGRFSGRQFSNSRSEMNVSTLELGDSALYLCASSLGGSSGNTIYFGEGSWLTVV.

The chain employs TRBV5-4 and TRBJ1-1, with 7 positions matching TRBD1. CDR1 and CDR2 (germline): SGHNT, YYREEE (reference sequence). J lost 0 bases, V lost 3 bases, and 20 bases had no gene match. This CDR3 comprises 20 residues. In nucleotides, the CDR3 is TGTGCCAGCAGCTCTCCCCGGGACAGCTTCGGAGGGTGGATGAACACTGAAGCTTTCTTT. This sequence encodes CASSSPRDSFGGWMNTEAFF.

The chain couples TRBV2 to TRBJ1-2, with no clear D. Per germline, CDR1 SNHLY and CDR2 FYNNEI. The CDR3 loop spans 11 amino acids. With 11 bases removed from V and 8 bases from J, the gap between germline ends came to 15 bases. The CDR3 nucleotides are TGTGCCGGACGGGAGGGATACGGCTACACCTTC. Protein sequence: CAGREGYGYTF.

The chain combines TRBV28 with TRBJ2-1; the D gene is possibly TRBD2 (6 bases). Germline lookup yields CDR1 MDHEN and CDR2 SYDVKM. The CDR3 has 15 residues. Trimming took off 4 bases at V and 7 bases at J, with 17 bases between the two ends. The CDR3 region is CASSSHSGPRNEQFF. In DNA, the CDR3 is TGTGCCAGCAGTTCCCATAGCGGCCCGCGGAATGAGCAGTTCTTC.

As regards this clone: Distinct nucleotide sequences in the sample also encode this CDR3. The V gene is TRBV9, the J gene TRBJ2-1, with 12 positions matching TRBD2. The V gene's germline CDR1 is SGDLS and CDR2 YYNGEE. V shed 0 bases and J 4 bases; nucleotides not matched to a gene: 5. This CDR3 has 17 residues. This chain's CDR3 is CASSVAPGLAGYNEQFF. In DNA form, the CDR3 reads TGTGCCAGCAGCGTAGCTCCGGGACTAGCGGGTTACAATGAGCAGTTCTTC. Variable domain in full (rest from reference TRBV9 and TRBJ2-1): DSGVTQTPKHLITATGQRVTLRCSPRSGDLSVYWYQQSLDQGLQFLIQYYNGEERAKGNILERFSAQQFPDLHSELNLSSLELGDSALYFCASSVAPGLAGYNEQFFGPGTRLTVL.

Written as DNA, the CDR3 is TGTGCCAGCAGCTTGGGTGGTTATATACGGGAGCAGTACTTC. It encodes CASSLGGYIREQYF. The chain joins TRBV5-4 to TRBJ2-7, with D uncertain. Trimming took off 0 bases at V and 7 bases at J, with 14 bases between the two ends. The CDR3 is 14 residues long. Germline-derived CDR1 and CDR2 are SGHNT and YYREEE (reference sequence).

This clone was counted only a few times. J is TRBJ1-5 and V is TRBV10-3; D uncertain. This CDR3 has 9 residues. The V gene lost 8 bases and the J gene lost 7 bases, with 3 bases spanning the gap. CDR1 and CDR2 (germline): ENHRY, SYGVKD. The CDR3 DNA reads as TGTGCCATCGGCCAGCCCCAGCATTTT. It encodes CAIGQPQHF.

The chain is built from TRBV5-1 and TRBJ1-4; D remains ambiguous. Per germline, CDR1 SGHRS and CDR2 YFSETQ. The CDR3 has 14 amino acids. V shed 5 bases and J shed 2 bases, with 10 bases lying between them. The CDR3: CASRVTLTNEKLFF. CDR3 nucleotide sequence: TGCGCCAGCAGAGTGACACTCACTAATGAAAAACTGTTTTTT.

This clone is a singleton in its sample. V gene TRBV7-3 combines with J gene TRBJ2-1; possible D gene TRBD1, 5 bases. The length of the CDR3 is 13 residues. V was clipped by 0 bases and J by 5 bases, with 5 bases between them. Germline V lookup: CDR1 SGHTA, CDR2 FQGTGA. CDR3 in DNA: TGTGCCAGCAGCTTAACAGGGGACAATGAGCAGTTCTTC. This gives the protein CASSLTGDNEQFF.

CDR3 sequence reads: CASSHGRTGGDTEAFF. The CDR3 DNA is TGTGCCAGCAGTCATGGGAGGACAGGGGGGGATACTGAAGCTTTCTTT. The chain combines TRBV28 with TRBJ1-1, with 10 nucleotides matching TRBD1. V shed 5 bases and J 5 bases; nucleotides not matched to a gene: 11. This CDR3 contains 16 residues. Germline V lookup: CDR1 MDHEN, CDR2 SYDVKM.

This clone was counted a single time. The chain recombines TRBV28 with TRBJ2-5; TRBD2 is a possible D gene (6 bases). The CDR3 totals 15 residues. CDR1 and CDR2 (germline): MDHEN, SYDVKM. V was pared by 3 bases and J by 0 bases, with 11 bases between. CDR3 sequence reads: CASSLAGIDQETQYF. CDR3 sequence (DNA): TGTGCCAGCAGTTTGGCGGGAATTGACCAAGAGACCCAGTACTTC.

V usage is TRBV5-4 and J usage is TRBJ1-5; 8 positions match TRBD1. The CDR3 is 15 residues long. Per the germline V gene, CDR1 is SGHNT and CDR2 is YYREEE (reference sequence). After removal of 3 bases from V and 2 bases from J, the junction contained 4 bases not matched to a gene. This CDR3 is CASSSGGAGNQPQHF. The CDR3 DNA is TGTGCCAGCAGCTCAGGGGGCGCGGGCAATCAGCCCCAGCATTTT.

This chain connects TRBV7-2 to TRBJ1-2; TRBD1 matches 8 bases. Unmatched junction bases numbered 4, after V lost 2 bases and J lost 8 bases. Germline V gene lookup returns CDR1 SGHTA and CDR2 FQGNSA. CDR3 length: 13 amino acids. The CDR3 here is CASSLMTGEGYTF. CDR3 DNA sequence: TGTGCCAGCAGCTTAATGACAGGGGAAGGCTACACCTTC.

This chain joins TRBV7-2 and TRBJ2-7; 7 bases agree with TRBD2. The V gene end was trimmed by 2 bases and the J gene end by 4 bases; junction bases not matched to a gene: 14. CDR3 size: 17 residues. Looked up from germline, CDR1 is SGHTA and CDR2 is FQGNSA. In DNA form, the CDR3 reads TGTGCCAGCAGCTTATTATTTCGGCGGGAGAAGCGGTACGAGCAGTACTTC. Translated: CASSLLFRREKRYEQYF.

The chain employs TRBV11-2 and TRBJ2-5; 8 positions match TRBD1. Per germline, CDR1 SGHAT and CDR2 FQNNGV. This CDR3 spans 14 amino acids. The V gene end was trimmed by 5 bases and the J gene end by 1 base; junction bases not matched to a gene: 3. The CDR3 coding sequence is TGTGCCAGCAGCCGGGACAGGAGCCAAGAGACCCAGTACTTC. It codes for CASSRDRSQETQYF. Full variable domain (outside the CDR3, taken from reference TRBV11-2 and TRBJ2-5): EAGVAQSPRYKIIEKRQSVAFWCNPISGHATLYWYQQILGQGPKLLIQFQNNGVVDDSQLPKDRFSAERLKGVDSTLKIQPAKLEDSAVYLCASSRDRSQETQYFGPGTRLLVL.

The chain carries TRBV28 and TRBJ1-1, with D perhaps matching TRBD1 (6 bases). The CDR3 consists of 12 residues. V lost 3 bases, J lost 7 bases, and 9 bases lay in between. The germline V gene encodes CDR1 MDHEN and CDR2 SYDVKM. CDR3 loop: CASSFQTGEAFF. The CDR3 DNA reads as TGTGCCAGCAGTTTCCAGACAGGTGAAGCTTTCTTT.

In nucleotides, the CDR3 is TGTGCCAGCAGCTCCACCCGCCCGGGACTAGCGGGAGACATACAGTATTTT. It yields the protein CASSSTRPGLAGDIQYF. The rearrangement joins TRBV7-2 to TRBJ2-3; 14 bases agree with TRBD2. CDR3 length equals 17 residues. Germline values: CDR1 SGHTA, CDR2 FQGNSA. J lost 12 bases, V lost 4 bases, and 15 bases had no gene match.

The chain joins TRBV28 to TRBJ1-1; 9 nucleotides line up with TRBD1. Germline CDR1 is MDHEN and CDR2 is SYDVKM. This CDR3 contains 13 residues. V dropped 6 bases and J dropped 11; count of bases not matched to a gene: 10. In DNA, the CDR3 is TGTGCCAGCAGCAAGACCGGGACAGGGAGGGCTTTCTTT. Its translation is CASSKTGTGRAFF.